These 25 T cell receptor beta chains were sequenced from one sample in a study of T cells in Graves' hyperthyroidism and ophthalmopathy. TCR beta CDR3 sequences were amplified from RNA transcripts. The TCR CDR3 was amplified in a first-round RT-PCR using the HTBI primer set. TCRdb independently ran MiXCR on the multiplex PCR reads; one entry per CDR3 protein. The sample has around 300,000 distinct CDR3 sequences, about 20% seen once. The source material was blood. The receptors derive from a man under 40 with Graves' ophthalmopathy.

This clonotype occurred many times. CDR3 nucleotide sequence: TGTGCCATCAGCAGCGGGACTAGCGGACGTGCGATCTCCTACGAGCAGTACTTC. It yields the protein CAISSGTSGRAISYEQYF. The chain employs TRBV10-3 and TRBJ2-7; 11 positions agree with TRBD2. The CDR3 consists of 18 residues. J gave up 0 bases and V 6 bases, and 13 bases lay outside the gene matches. Per germline, CDR1 ENHRY and CDR2 SYGVKD.

This clonotype was observed many times. The chain has TRBV2 and TRBJ2-2; 8 nucleotides agree with TRBD1. Germline CDR1 SNHLY, CDR2 FYNNEI. V shed 5 bases, J shed 1 base, and the junction held 3 bases outside the gene matches. This CDR3 has 15 residues. Here the CDR3 reads CASSLDRVNTGELFF. The CDR3 nucleotides are TGTGCCAGCAGTCTGGACAGGGTGAACACCGGGGAGCTGTTTTTT. Supplemented by reference TRBV2 and TRBJ2-2, the full variable domain reads EPEVTQTPSHQVTQMGQEVILRCVPISNHLYFYWYRQILGQKVEFLVSFYNNEISEKSEIFDDQFSVERPDGSNFTLKIRSTKLEDSAMYFCASSLDRVNTGELFFGEGSRLTVL.

A note on this clonotype: The junction and the germline gene differ at one end; a read error may be behind it. The chain joins TRBV7-7 to TRBJ2-2, with a weak D call TRBD1 (6 bases). Per germline, CDR1 SSHAT and CDR2 FNYEAQ (reference sequence). This CDR3 has 14 residues. CDR3 sequence reads: CASSLVDSTGELFF. In DNA, the CDR3 is TGTGCTAGCAGCTTGGTGGACAGCACCGGGGAGCTGTTTTTT.

This clonotype came up a few times. V and J are TRBV2 and TRBJ2-5, with D possibly matching TRBD2 (6 bases). CDR3 length: 14 amino acids. In germline, CDR1 is SNHLY, CDR2 FYNNEI. The germline V and J ends were trimmed by 6 bases and 0 bases, with 11 bases remaining between them. The CDR3 nucleotides read TGTGCCAGCAGGCATCGGACTAACCAAGAGACCCAGTACTTC. It encodes CASRHRTNQETQYF. Full variable domain (remainder filled in from reference TRBV2 and TRBJ2-5): EPEVTQTPSHQVTQMGQEVILRCVPISNHLYFYWYRQILGQKVEFLVSFYNNEISEKSEIFDDQFSVERPDGSNFTLKIRSTKLEDSAMYFCASRHRTNQETQYFGPGTRLLVL.

As to this clonotype: Germline is not matched at one junction end, which may reflect a read error. The rearrangement uses TRBV6-4 and TRBJ1-3; D is uncertain. In germline, CDR1 is MRHNA, CDR2 SNTAGT. The CDR3 covers 12 residues. The CDR3 region has the DNA TGTGCCAGCTTTCATGGAGGAAGCACCATATATTTT. Protein product: CASFHGGSTIYF.

This clonotype showed up just a few times. The gene calls are TRBV6-4 and TRBJ2-2; D possibly corresponds to TRBD1 (6 bases). CDR3 length: 13 amino acids. Germline CDR1 is MRHNA and CDR2 is SNTAGT. V was cut by 3 bases and J by 4 bases, with 6 bases left in between. Here the CDR3 DNA reads TGTGCCAGCAGTGAGGACAGCACCGGGGAGCTGTTTTTT. It codes for CASSEDSTGELFF.

The gene calls are TRBV12-3 or TRBV12-4 and TRBJ2-1; 11 bases fit TRBD2. CDR3 size: 13 residues. V dropped 5 bases and J dropped 9; count of bases not matched to a gene: 3. This chain's CDR3 is CASSTSGRSEQFF. For the CDR3, the DNA is TGTGCCAGCAGTACTAGCGGGAGAAGTGAGCAGTTCTTC.

CDR3 sequence (DNA): TGTGCCAGCAGCTTAGTGACAGGGCCCTACAATGAGCAGTACTTC. It encodes CASSLVTGPYNEQYF. The chain combines TRBV11-2 with TRBJ2-1; TRBD1 aligns across 7 bases. The J call may be in error: the DNA end matches TRBJ2-7 better. Germline V lookup: CDR1 SGHAT, CDR2 FQNNGV. The CDR3 is 15 residues long.

The genes are TRBV6-2 or TRBV6-3 and TRBJ1-5; perhaps TRBD1 as D (6 bases). Germline CDR1 and CDR2: MNHEY and SVGEGT. Between the trimmed V and J ends, which lost 8 bases and 0 bases, there was a span of 17 bases. The CDR3 covers 16 residues. CDR3 amino acids: CASSNGQFSSNQPQHF. The CDR3 DNA follows: TGTGCCAGCTCCAATGGACAGTTTTCTAGCAATCAGCCCCAGCATTTT.

This rearrangement joins TRBV27 to TRBJ2-1; D gene unclear. The CDR3 contains 12 residues. CDR1 and CDR2 (germline): MNHEY, SMNVEV (reference sequence). Trimming removed 6 bases from V and 9 bases from J, with 12 bases in between. In DNA, the CDR3 is TGTGCCAGCAGGGGCCTTGACCCTGAGCAGTTCTTC. Amino acids: CASRGLDPEQFF.

J is TRBJ2-5 and V is TRBV9; 8 nucleotides match TRBD1. After removal of 6 bases from V and 3 bases from J, the junction contained 4 bases not matched to a gene. The CDR3 totals 13 residues. Germline V gene data show CDR1 as SGDLS and CDR2 as YYNGEE. CDR3 loop: CASTGQGEETQYF. The CDR3 coding sequence is TGTGCCAGCACCGGACAGGGAGAAGAGACCCAGTACTTC.

This clonotype was detected many times. The V gene is TRBV11-2, the J gene TRBJ2-3; D ambiguous. CDR3 size: 16 residues. Trimming shortened V by 5 bases and J by 1 base, and 16 bases separated the two germline ends. Germline CDR1 and CDR2: SGHAT and FQNNGV. In DNA form, the CDR3 reads TGTGCCAGCAGCACGAGTTGGGGAACAGGCACAGATACGCAGTATTTT. Protein: CASSTSWGTGTDTQYF.

This clonotype showed up many times. V usage is TRBV7-8 and J usage is TRBJ1-2; 8 bases match TRBD1. This CDR3 is 12 amino acids long. The junction had 2 bases not matched to a gene; V was cut back by 5 bases and J by 6 bases. Germline V gene sequence: CDR1 SGHVS, CDR2 FQNEAQ. In nucleotides, the CDR3 is TGTGCCAGCAGCGCGACAGGGGATGGCTACACCTTC. Translation gives CASSATGDGYTF.

This clonotype was counted ten times or more. In DNA, the CDR3 is TGTGCCAGCAGCCAACGAGGGGCGGGAATGATAAAAAACATTCAGTACTTC. Translation: CASSQRGAGMIKNIQYF. The chain links TRBV3-1 to TRBJ2-4; TRBD2 might be the D (6 bases). V was trimmed by 2 bases and J by 4 bases, leaving 18 bases between them. Germline V gives CDR1 LGHDT, CDR2 YNNKEL (reference sequence). The CDR3 is 17 amino acids.

This clonotype was counted a few times. A read error may produce the germline difference seen at one junction end. The chain uses TRBV10-3 and TRBJ2-1; 7 positions agree with TRBD2. Germline V gene sequence: CDR1 ENHRY, CDR2 SYGVKD. CDR3 length equals 16 residues. This chain's CDR3 is CAISKSPAGSTNEQFF. CDR3 in DNA: TGTGCCATCAGTAAGTCGCCAGCGGGGTCCACCAATGAGCAGTTCTTC.

This clonotype came up a few times. A junction end diverges from the germline sequence, so it may reflect a read error. The V call is TRBV11-3, the J call TRBJ2-3; D is unresolved. From germline, CDR1 is SGHNT and CDR2 YENEEA. The CDR3 has 15 residues. This CDR3 reads CASRLEMGSTDTQYF. CDR3 coding DNA: TGTGCCAGCAGATTAGAGATGGGGAGCACAGATACGCAGTATTTT. Drawing the rest from reference TRBV11-3 and TRBJ2-3, the complete variable domain is EAGVVQSPRYKIIEKKQPVAFWCNPISGHNTLYWYLQNLGQGPELLIRYENEEAVDDSQLPKDRFSAERLKGVDSTLKIQPAELGDSAVYLCASRLEMGSTDTQYFGPGTRLTVL.

The rearrangement uses TRBV19 and TRBJ1-3, with D possibly TRBD1 on 6 matching bases. The CDR3 is made up of 15 amino acids. V lost 3 bases and J lost 0, with 9 bases in between. Germline-derived CDR1 and CDR2 are LNHDA and SQIVND (reference sequence). The CDR3: CASSMDRVSGNTIYF. For the CDR3, the DNA is TGTGCCAGTAGTATGGACAGAGTCTCTGGAAACACCATATATTTT.

The chain has TRBV2 and TRBJ2-1; D is possibly TRBD1 or TRBD2 (6 bases each). Trimming shortened V by 6 bases and J by 9 bases, and 18 bases separated the two germline ends. This CDR3 contains 14 residues. Germline CDR1 is SNHLY and CDR2 is FYNNEI. CDR3 region: CASRKNSGGGEQFF. CDR3 coding DNA: TGTGCCAGCAGAAAGAACTCCGGAGGGGGTGAGCAGTTCTTC.

In its sample, this clonotype was seen a few times. This chain joins TRBV6-6 and TRBJ2-3; D uncertain. Between the trimmed V and J ends, which lost 0 bases and 1 base, there was a span of 11 bases. The CDR3 is 16 residues long. In germline, CDR1 is MNHNY, CDR2 SVGAGI (reference sequence). CDR3 protein: CASSYSGPRGTDTQYF. The CDR3 nucleotides read TGTGCCAGCAGTTACTCCGGCCCTCGGGGCACAGATACGCAGTATTTT.

The count of this clonotype is one. V and J are TRBV7-2 and TRBJ1-2; the match to TRBD1 covers 7 bases. The CDR3 length is 15 residues. J gave up 4 bases and V 5 bases, and 10 bases lay outside the gene matches. CDR1 and CDR2 from the germline V gene are SGHTA and FQGNSA. This CDR3 reads CASSPRDSAAYGYTF. The CDR3 DNA reads as TGTGCCAGCAGCCCCCGGGACAGTGCTGCCTATGGCTACACCTTC.

This clonotype was recorded at least ten times. This sequence joins TRBV28 and TRBJ2-7, with TRBD2 matching 8 bases. Germline V gene lookup returns CDR1 MDHEN and CDR2 SYDVKM. The CDR3 extends over 15 amino acids. V was pared by 5 bases and J by 0 bases, with 6 bases of the junction left unmatched. The CDR3 here is CASSNSGTSSYEQYF. CDR3 DNA sequence: TGTGCCAGCAGTAACAGCGGGACTAGCTCCTACGAGCAGTACTTC. Filled out from reference TRBV28 and TRBJ2-7, the complete variable domain reads DVKVTQSSRYLVKRTGEKVFLECVQDMDHENMFWYRQDPGLGLRLIYFSYDVKMKEKGDIPEGYSVSREKKERFSLILESASTNQTSMYLCASSNSGTSSYEQYFGPGTRLTVT.

This chain links TRBV6-1 with TRBJ2-3; 9 bases align to TRBD2. CDR1 and CDR2 (germline): MNHNS, SASEGT. The CDR3 runs to 16 residues. Losses at the gene ends were 6 bases for V and 0 bases for J; bases not matched to a gene: 7. CDR3 protein: CASSQASGASTDTQYF. The CDR3 DNA follows: TGTGCCAGCAGCCAAGCTAGCGGGGCTAGCACAGATACGCAGTATTTT.

The V call is TRBV19, the J call TRBJ2-1; 12 bases map to TRBD2. The CDR3 extends over 16 amino acids. Germline CDR1 is LNHDA and CDR2 is SQIVND (reference sequence). The V and J ends lost 5 bases and 7 bases, in that order; junction bases with no gene match: 9. Here the CDR3 DNA reads TGTGCCAGTAGTGCCCAGACTAGCGGGAGCATAAATGAGCAGTTCTTC. Its protein product is CASSAQTSGSINEQFF.

The chain uses TRBV15 and TRBJ2-7; 7 bases line up with TRBD1. Germline CDR1 and CDR2: LNHNV and YYDKDF (reference sequence). V lost 2 bases and J lost 0; bases outside the gene matches: 4. CDR3 size: 15 residues. CDR3 sequence reads: CATSRPGQDSYEQYF. The CDR3 DNA reads TGTGCCACCAGCAGACCCGGACAGGACTCCTACGAGCAGTACTTC.

This sequence joins TRBV12-5 and TRBJ2-1; D may be TRBD2 (5 bases). The germline V and J ends were trimmed by 0 bases and 7 bases, with 16 bases remaining between them. Germline V gene lookup returns CDR1 LGHNT and CDR2 FRNRAP. The CDR3 extends over 16 amino acids. The CDR3 nucleotides read TGTGCTAGTGGTTTGGTAATCGGGGTTCCTAAAAATGAGCAGTTCTTC. Translation gives CASGLVIGVPKNEQFF.